This TCR beta chain originates from a study of cytomegalovirus exposure and HLA in healthy donors. Comments on this clone: What it recognizes is unknown.

The CDR3 consists of 12 residues. V lost 5 bases, J lost 5 bases, and 10 bases lay in between. CDR1 is SGHDT, CDR2 YYEEEE, per germline. Donors likely had unrecorded immune exposures despite being nominally healthy when sampled. General study results and limits: It was 150 to 200 TCR beta chains that were listed as cytomegalovirus-associated. Most TCR beta V segments were productive about 87% or about 30% of the time in an earlier analysis.

PCR involved 60 Vbeta and 13 Jbeta primers. Assay: immunoSEQ multiplex PCR; the TCRdb copy retains only in-frame clones and omits some. The table lists around 100,000 clones, about 70% of them singletons, with roughly 10% in the top ten. The chain employs TRBV5-6 and TRBJ2-5; D call uncertain. Sequences were obtained from PBMCs. This receptor was obtained from a young man in good health and CMV-seropositive. The CDR3 sequence is CASSPYAETQYF. The CDR3 DNA reads as TGTGCCAGCAGTCCTTACGCGGAGACCCAGTACTTC.